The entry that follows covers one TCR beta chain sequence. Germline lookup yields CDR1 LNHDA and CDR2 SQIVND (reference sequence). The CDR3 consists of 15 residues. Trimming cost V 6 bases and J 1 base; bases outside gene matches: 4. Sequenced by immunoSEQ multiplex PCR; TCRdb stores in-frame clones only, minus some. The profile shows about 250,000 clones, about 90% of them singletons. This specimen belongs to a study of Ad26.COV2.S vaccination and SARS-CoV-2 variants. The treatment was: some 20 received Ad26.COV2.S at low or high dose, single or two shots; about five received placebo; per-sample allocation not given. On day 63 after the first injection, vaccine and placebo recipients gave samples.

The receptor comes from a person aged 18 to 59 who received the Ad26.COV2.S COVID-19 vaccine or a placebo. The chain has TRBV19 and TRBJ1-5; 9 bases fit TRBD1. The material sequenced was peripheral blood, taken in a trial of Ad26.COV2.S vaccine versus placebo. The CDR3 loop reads CASRIQGASNQPQHF. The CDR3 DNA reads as TGTGCCAGTAGGATACAGGGGGCGAGCAATCAGCCCCAGCATTTT.